This section outlines one TCR beta chain sequence together with its context. It lacks a known antigen. The record has no base qualities; no much larger clone is one base away. The record originates from a study of blood T cell repertoires in COVID-19 (TCRdb year 2020). Background on the whole study: Collaborator samples came from the United States, Italy and Spain and covered acute and convalescent phases of COVID-19. The material from the prospective study consisted of cDNA or gDNA derived from T cells, B-cell-depleted T cells, or PBMCs. Subjects who had been exposed to COVID-19, were actively infected with it, or had recovered from it provided the deeply sampled blood TCRbeta repertoires that made up the dataset. The repertoires were released in a freely available public database meant as a resource for research on the immune response to SARS-CoV-2. Samples came from the ongoing ImmuneRACE study (first 160 participants) plus 1,254 subjects from 6 global collaborators. Sample metadata almost always included a de-identified subject ID, COVID-19 status, age in years and sex. Where available, HLA class I and class II types were taken from metadata supplied by the sample provider and were not determined by assay-based typing. Overall results and qualifications from the work: Clinical and demographic metadata were provided uncurated, with the amount varying by source and participant.

Clipping removes 7 bases from V and 4 bases from J, with 8 as the unmatched junction base count. The germline V gene provides CDR1 SGHRS and CDR2 YFSETQ. The CDR3 runs 16 amino acids, cysteine and phenylalanine included. Only the CDR3 DNA is retained, 48 bases long and in frame from the first base. TCRbeta CDR3 regions were amplified from genomic DNA using the immunoSEQ Assay, a bias-controlled multiplex PCR. The original pipeline was this. Within the assay, amplification of reference gene primers was used to estimate how many nucleated cells each sample contained. To quantify the absolute abundance of each unique TCRbeta CDR3 rearrangement, sequence reads were collapsed and filtered. For each sample, productive Simpson clonality was calculated as the square root of Simpson's diversity index over productive rearrangements. Imported from immuneACCESS, the table was reduced by TCRdb to in-frame sequences with V and J called. These copies leave out some clones; in studies compared against another copy, an unresolved V gene accounts for under half, and the cause of the remainder is not known. Clonal size and the V and J genes are those of that table, whereas D and trimming came from the DNA. The sample table holds 110,000 or so clones, of which 88% were seen once. The ten largest clones add up to around 2% of the sample.

Collaborating institutions collected whole blood in K2EDTA tubes following their own protocols. For TCRbeta analysis, collaborators shipped samples in one of three forms: frozen whole blood, isolated PBMCs, or DNA extracted from either of those sample types. The chain employs TRBV5-1 and TRBJ2-2, and 12 bases in between align with TRBD2. The sample consisted of peripheral blood. The clonotype comes from a human donor in a cohort sampled during active COVID-19. The CDR3 loop reads CASGQLAGGVTGELFF. The sequenced DNA: TGCGCCAGCGGACAACTAGCGGGGGGTGTCACCGGGGAGCTGTTTTTT. Here the CDR3 is joined to the reference TRBV5-1 and TRBJ2-2 genes, and the full variable domain is: KAGVTQTPRYLIKTRGQQVTLSCSPISGHRSVSWYQQTPGQGLQFLFEYFSETQRNKGNFPGRFSGRQFSNSRSEMNVSTLELGDSALYLCASGQLAGGVTGELFFGEGSRLTVL.